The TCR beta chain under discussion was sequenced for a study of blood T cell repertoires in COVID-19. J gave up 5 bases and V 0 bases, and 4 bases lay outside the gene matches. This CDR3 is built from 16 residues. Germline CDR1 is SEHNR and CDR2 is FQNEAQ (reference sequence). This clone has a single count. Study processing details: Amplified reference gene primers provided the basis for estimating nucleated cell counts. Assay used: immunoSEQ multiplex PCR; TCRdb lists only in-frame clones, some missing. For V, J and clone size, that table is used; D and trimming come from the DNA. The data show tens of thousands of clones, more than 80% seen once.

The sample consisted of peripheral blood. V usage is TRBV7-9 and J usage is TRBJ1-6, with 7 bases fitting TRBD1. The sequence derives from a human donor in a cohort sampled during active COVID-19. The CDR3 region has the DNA TGTGCCAGCAGCTTAGCCCAGACAGGGCATAATTCACCCCTCCACTTT. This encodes CASSLAQTGHNSPLHF.